One sample yielded the 6 T cell receptor beta chains listed below, sequenced in a study of CD8 T cells in ankylosing spondylitis. Study-wide results and caveats: Made up of about eight highly homologous variants, a TCR beta motif appeared characteristic of ankylosing spondylitis blood.

The antigens for these receptors are not known. MiXCR, applied by TCRdb to the 5' RACE reads, yields one record per CDR3 protein. The sample records about 390,000 distinct CDR3 sequences, 20% to 25% being singletons. Sequencing used blood, either unsorted or a sorted T cell fraction (not recorded which). These receptors originate from a male donor with ankylosing spondylitis.

The V call is TRBV4-3, the J call TRBJ2-7, with 9 bases identical to TRBD1. Germline loops: CDR1 LGHNA, CDR2 YSLEER. Unmatched junction bases numbered 5, after V lost 2 bases and J lost 0 bases. The length of the CDR3 is 16 residues. CDR3 sequence: CASSQSRDRASYEQYF. The CDR3 bases are TGCGCCAGCAGCCAAAGCCGGGACAGGGCCTCCTACGAGCAGTACTTC.

This clonotype was detected many times. This chain joins TRBV20-1 and TRBJ2-5; TRBD1 agrees at 7 bases. Germline V gene data show CDR1 as DFQATT and CDR2 as SNEGSKA (reference sequence). The ends lost 6 bases at V and 4 bases at J; junction bases unmatched: 5. The CDR3 has 12 amino acids. Here the CDR3 DNA reads TGCAGTGCGGACCGGACAGGAGAGACCCAGTACTTC. Its translation is CSADRTGETQYF.

The rearrangement uses TRBV9 and TRBJ2-2, with D possibly called TRBD1 or TRBD2 (5 bases each). V was trimmed by 2 bases and J by 3 bases, leaving 11 bases between them. CDR3 length equals 15 residues. Germline V lookup: CDR1 SGDLS, CDR2 YYNGEE. The CDR3 nucleotides read TGTGCCAGCAGCGTGGACTTGGGGGACACCGGGGAGCTGTTTTTT. It is translated as CASSVDLGDTGELFF.

This clonotype was seen a few times. The J gene is TRBJ2-5, the V gene TRBV10-3; TRBD2 aligns across 13 bases. This CDR3 contains 16 residues. Per the germline V gene, CDR1 is ENHRY and CDR2 is SYGVKD. The J segment lost 5 bases and the V segment lost 3 bases, leaving 6 bases of the junction unmatched. The CDR3 coding sequence is TGTGCCATCAGTGACCCTCCGACTAGCGGGAGGGAGACCCAGTACTTC. Amino acids: CAISDPPTSGRETQYF.

This chain links TRBV28 with TRBJ2-1, with a possible D match to TRBD2 (5 bases). The V gene's germline CDR1 is MDHEN and CDR2 SYDVKM. V lost 5 bases, J lost 15 bases, and 23 bases lay in between. This CDR3 is built from 14 residues. CDR3 DNA sequence: TGTGCCAGCAGTGACTCATGGGCACACCAACGGGGGTTCTTC. As protein: CASSDSWAHQRGFF.

The sample holds a few counts of this clonotype. This chain links TRBV9 with TRBJ2-3; TRBD2 aligns across 9 bases. Germline V gene data show CDR1 as SGDLS and CDR2 as YYNGEE. The CDR3 covers 18 residues. The V segment lost 3 bases and the J segment 7 bases; nucleotides outside the gene matches: 18. This CDR3 reads CASSDDLAGSGRSYTQYF. CDR3 coding DNA: TGTGCCAGCAGCGACGATTTGGCTGGTAGCGGGAGATCATATACGCAGTATTTT.